Listed below are T cell receptor beta chains from one sample, sequenced in a study of T-cell reconstitution after alpha-beta-depleted transplantation in children. TCRdb reprocessed the PCR reads with MiXCR, giving one entry per CDR3 protein. This table holds just under 550,000 distinct CDR3 sequences, about 17% found once. This sample comprised PBMCs from the stem cell graft donor, obtained from the stem cell graft. These receptors were obtained from a human donor who donated a stem cell graft to a child with acute lymphoblastic leukemia. CDR3s include the opening cysteine and the closing phenylalanine or tryptophan. D genes are given only for firm matches. Not every row has a clone size; where given, it reads once, few, many or a size class.

D gene,clone size,V gene,J gene,CDR3 protein,CDR3 DNA
-,few,TRBV2,TRBJ2-7,CASKPASLSYEQYF,TGTGCCAGCAAACCGGCCAGCCTCTCCTACGAGCAGTACTTC
TRBD2,-,TRBV20-1,TRBJ2-2,CSASGAGVRTGELFF,TGCAGTGCGAGCGGAGCGGGAGTAAGGACCGGGGAGCTGTTTTTT
-,-,TRBV6-1,TRBJ1-4,CASRGQLNPNEKLFF,TGTGCCAGCAGAGGACAACTGAATCCTAATGAAAAACTGTTTTTT
TRBD1,-,TRBV12-3/TRBV12-4,TRBJ1-2,CASSHADRDYPSAGGYTF,TGTGCCAGCAGTCACGCCGACAGGGATTATCCCTCCGCGGGTGGCTACACCTTC
TRBD1,few,TRBV3-1,TRBJ2-7,CASSPLQGSAPYEQYF,TGTGCCAGCAGCCCTCTACAGGGGTCTGCACCCTACGAGCAGTACTTC
-,few,TRBV20-1,TRBJ2-7,CSARVLTGSYEQYF,TGCAGTGCTAGAGTTCTTACCGGATCCTACGAGCAGTACTTC
TRBD2,-,TRBV12-3/TRBV12-4,TRBJ2-1,CASSLARPSGTNEQFF,TGTGCCAGCAGTTTAGCGCGGCCTAGCGGGACGAATGAGCAGTTCTTC
-,-,TRBV5-5,TRBJ2-5,CASSLALGARDGTQYF,TGTGCCAGCAGCTTGGCCCTTGGAGCCCGAGACGGGACCCAGTACTTC
-,few,TRBV24-1,TRBJ2-7,CATSALSAPYEQYF,TGTGCCACCAGTGCCTTGAGTGCACCCTACGAGCAGTACTTC
TRBD2,-,TRBV27,TRBJ2-5,CASSWGGEETQYF,TGTGCCAGCAGTTGGGGGGGGGAAGAGACCCAGTACTTC
TRBD2,few,TRBV5-1,TRBJ2-3,CASSLVAGGRTDTQYF,TGCGCCAGCAGCTTGGTAGCGGGAGGCCGCACAGATACGCAGTATTTT
-,-,TRBV15,TRBJ2-5,CATSRPYRAETQYF,TGTGCCACCAGCAGACCTTACAGGGCGGAGACCCAGTACTTC
-,-,TRBV7-9,TRBJ2-7,CASSLSGVEQYF,TGTGCCAGCAGCTTGTCAGGGGTCGAGCAGTACTTC
-,once,TRBV12-3/TRBV12-4,TRBJ1-3,CASSFETGGNTIYF,TGTGCCAGCAGTTTCGAGACAGGTGGAAACACCATATATTTT
-,few,TRBV20-1,TRBJ1-3,CSAHRSGNTIYF,TGCAGTGCTCACAGGTCTGGAAACACCATATATTTT
-,few,TRBV12-3/TRBV12-4,TRBJ2-1,CASSLDIAEYNEQFF,TGTGCCAGCAGTTTAGATATAGCGGAATACAATGAGCAGTTCTTC
-,few,TRBV4-2,TRBJ2-3,CASSRPRTGTYSSGTDTQYF,TGTGCCAGCAGCCGGCCCCGAACCGGGACGTACTCGTCCGGCACAGATACGCAGTATTTT
-,-,TRBV29-1,TRBJ2-1,CSVEMRNFPGYNEQFF,TGCAGCGTTGAAATGCGGAACTTCCCGGGTTACAATGAGCAGTTCTTC
TRBD2,few,TRBV20-1,TRBJ2-1,CSARSGSSNEQFF,TGCAGTGCTAGAAGCGGGAGTTCAAATGAGCAGTTCTTC
TRBD2,-,TRBV20-1,TRBJ2-3,CSVHGTSTSSDTQYF,TGCAGTGTCCACGGGACTAGCACATCATCAGATACGCAGTATTTT
TRBD2,few,TRBV14,TRBJ2-1,CATGLAGHNEQFF,TGTGCCACCGGACTAGCGGGGCACAATGAGCAGTTCTTC
-,-,TRBV12-3/TRBV12-4,TRBJ2-7,CASSFSGRTYEQYF,TGTGCCAGCAGTTTTTCGGGTCGAACCTACGAGCAGTACTTC
-,few,TRBV6-5,TRBJ2-7,CASNNEYEQYF,TGTGCCAGCAATAATGAGTACGAGCAGTACTTC
-,-,TRBV2,TRBJ2-1,CASSGEDNEQFF,TGTGCCAGCAGTGGCGAAGACAATGAGCAGTTCTTC
-,-,TRBV6-5,TRBJ2-1,CASSYSTASSYNEQFF,TGTGCCAGCAGTTACTCGACGGCGAGCTCCTACAATGAGCAGTTCTTC
-,few,TRBV12-3/TRBV12-4,TRBJ2-2,CASSFTEITGELFF,TGTGCCAGCAGTTTCACGGAAATCACCGGGGAGCTGTTTTTT
TRBD2,-,TRBV20-1,TRBJ2-7,CSARVGGSEYEQYF,TGCAGTGCTAGAGTTGGCGGGAGTGAATACGAGCAGTACTTC
-,-,TRBV20-1,TRBJ1-4,CSGFPPANADEKLFF,TGCAGTGGCTTCCCCCCCGCGAATGCTGATGAAAAACTGTTTTTT
-,few,TRBV27,TRBJ2-1,CASSRLGSGEQFF,TGTGCCAGCAGCCGACTAGGGTCAGGGGAGCAGTTCTTC
-,-,TRBV4-1,TRBJ2-1,CASSQEGKRSYNEQFF,TGCGCCAGCAGCCAAGAAGGGAAGCGGTCCTACAATGAGCAGTTCTTC
-,few,TRBV19,TRBJ1-1,CASSAFGATTEAFF,TGTGCCAGTAGTGCTTTCGGGGCCACGACTGAAGCTTTCTTT
-,few,TRBV5-1,TRBJ2-1,CASSSWTPPDEQFF,TGCGCCAGCAGCTCCTGGACACCCCCGGATGAGCAGTTCTTC
-,few,TRBV20-1,TRBJ1-1,CSAREGGGEAFF,TGCAGTGCTAGAGAGGGGGGCGGTGAAGCTTTCTTT
TRBD2,-,TRBV19,TRBJ2-1,CASSFLAGWQFF,TGTGCCAGTAGTTTTTTAGCGGGGTGGCAGTTCTTC
-,few,TRBV20-1,TRBJ1-3,CSASTVGTGNTIYF,TGCAGTGCCTCCACAGTCGGAACTGGAAACACCATATATTTT
TRBD1,-,TRBV27,TRBJ1-4,CASSFGGQGTTNEKLFF,TGTGCCAGCAGTTTTGGGGGACAGGGAACAACTAATGAAAAACTGTTTTTT
-,few,TRBV6-1,TRBJ1-3,CASRTTGIGNTIYF,TGTGCCAGCAGAACTACAGGGATTGGAAACACCATATATTTT
TRBD2,-,TRBV5-1,TRBJ2-2,CASSISGRTAGELFF,TGCGCCAGCAGCATTAGCGGGAGGACCGCCGGGGAGCTGTTTTTT
TRBD1,-,TRBV24-1,TRBJ2-1,CATSDAGTGGYNEQFF,TGTGCCACCAGTGATGCCGGGACAGGGGGTTACAATGAGCAGTTCTTC